These 18 T cell receptor beta chains were all obtained from the same sample, sequenced in a study of blood T cell repertoires in COVID-19. Sequencing was performed with immunoSEQ multiplex PCR; in TCRdb, only in-frame clones are kept and a portion is missing. The sample records roughly 400,000 clones, roughly 88% being singletons. Specimen: PBMCs or T cells enriched from blood (not recorded which). The receptors were sampled from a man younger than 35 who had recovered from COVID-19.

The V and J genes are TRBV5-6 and TRBJ2-2; 7 bases agree with TRBD2. The CDR3 consists of 15 residues. Per the germline V gene, CDR1 is SGHDT and CDR2 is YYEEEE. V was pared by 3 bases and J by 1 base, with 3 bases of the junction left unmatched. In DNA, the CDR3 is TGTGCCAGCAGCTACGGACTAGAGAACACCGGGGAGCTGTTTTTT. Its protein is CASSYGLENTGELFF.

This rearrangement joins TRBV7-2 to TRBJ1-5, with 9 bases matching TRBD1. CDR1 is SGHTA and CDR2 is FQGNSA in the germline V gene. The junction had 6 bases not matched to a gene; V was cut back by 1 base and J by 2 bases. The CDR3 runs to 17 residues. CDR3 residues: CASSLGGQGSGNQPQHF. The CDR3, as DNA: TGTGCCAGCAGCTTAGGCGGACAGGGGTCGGGCAATCAGCCCCAGCATTTT.

The rearrangement links TRBV30 to TRBJ2-1, with D maybe TRBD2 (6 bases). Looked up from germline, CDR1 is GTSNPN and CDR2 is SVGIG (reference sequence). This CDR3 is 14 amino acids long. Trimming removed 4 bases at V and 0 bases at J, with 10 bases between. CDR3 protein: CAWIRESSYNEQFF. CDR3 sequence (DNA): TGTGCCTGGATCCGGGAGAGCTCCTACAATGAGCAGTTCTTC.

This rearrangement joins TRBV27 to TRBJ2-7; 8 bases match TRBD1. The CDR3 has 14 amino acids. Germline assignment: CDR1 MNHEY and CDR2 SMNVEV (reference sequence). J gave up 3 bases and V 6 bases, and 7 bases lay outside the gene matches. CDR3 DNA sequence: TGTGCCAGCAGGTTTAGACAGGGGTACTACGAGCAGTACTTC. The encoded protein is CASRFRQGYYEQYF.

The CDR3 coding sequence is TGTGCCAGCAGCTTTCCCAGCGGGGGGGCTCATGAGCAGTTCTTC. This codes for CASSFPSGGAHEQFF. This chain uses TRBV5-5 with TRBJ2-1; 10 bases line up with TRBD2. CDR1 is SGHKS, CDR2 YYEKEE, per germline (reference sequence). With 2 bases clipped from V and 8 bases from J, the junction kept 7 bases outside the gene matches. The CDR3 sequence is 15 residues long. Supplemented by reference TRBV5-5 and TRBJ2-1, the full variable domain reads DAGVTQSPTHLIKTRGQQVTLRCSPISGHKSVSWYQQVLGQGPQFIFQYYEKEERGRGNFPDRFSARQFPNYSSELNVNALLLGDSALYLCASSFPSGGAHEQFFGPGTRLTVL.

The chain joins TRBV28 to TRBJ2-7; tentative D call: TRBD1 (5 bases). The V end was cut by 4 bases, the J end by 6 bases, with 16 bases between. Germline CDR1 MDHEN, CDR2 SYDVKM. The length of the CDR3 is 14 residues. CDR3 in DNA: TGTGCCAGCAGTTATGGCAGGGTTCCAATCGAGCAGTACTTC. This codes for CASSYGRVPIEQYF.

The chain uses TRBV7-2 and TRBJ1-1; D unresolved. Trimming took off 2 bases at V and 8 bases at J, with 12 bases between the two ends. The CDR3 totals 13 residues. Per the germline V gene, CDR1 is SGHTA and CDR2 is FQGNSA. The CDR3 region is CASSLSPGREAFF. The DNA of the CDR3 is TGTGCCAGCAGCTTATCACCCGGGAGAGAAGCTTTCTTT.

The V call is TRBV28, the J call TRBJ1-5; 9 bases are shared with TRBD1. The CDR3 loop spans 14 amino acids. V trimming: 4 bases; J trimming: 7 bases; junction bases outside the gene matches: 5. Germline lookup yields CDR1 MDHEN and CDR2 SYDVKM. Here the CDR3 DNA reads TGTGCCAGCAGTTCCAGACAGGGGGGACAGCCCCAGCATTTT. This gives the protein CASSSRQGGQPQHF.

The chain joins TRBV6-5 to TRBJ1-1; D is unclear. CDR3 length equals 15 residues. V lost 7 bases, J lost 0 bases, and 15 bases lay in between. Germline assignment: CDR1 MNHEY and CDR2 SVGAGI. The CDR3 loop is CASNLRFTLNTEAFF. The CDR3 region has the DNA TGTGCCAGCAACCTACGGTTCACGTTGAACACTGAAGCTTTCTTT.

This clone has only one observation. CDR3 sequence reads: CASSRITGETSPLHF. The CDR3 DNA reads as TGTGCCAGCAGCCGTATCACAGGGGAGACTTCACCCCTCCACTTT. The chain combines TRBV7-9 with TRBJ1-6; 7 nucleotides agree with TRBD1. The CDR3 spans 15 residues. Germline V gene sequence: CDR1 SEHNR, CDR2 FQNEAQ (reference sequence). Germline trimming cut 5 bases from V and 9 bases from J; bases unmatched to any gene: 10.

The rearrangement uses TRBV5-1 and TRBJ1-2; 10 nucleotides align to TRBD1. Germline CDR1 SGHRS, CDR2 YFSETQ. The V gene end was trimmed by 6 bases and the J gene end by 4 bases; junction bases not matched to a gene: 6. This CDR3 spans 14 amino acids. CDR3: CASTPGQGSYGYTF. Here the CDR3 DNA reads TGCGCCAGCACCCCGGGACAGGGGAGCTATGGCTACACCTTC.

The rearrangement joins TRBV5-1 to TRBJ2-3, with TRBD2 as a possible D gene (5 bases). This CDR3 has 15 amino acids. The V and J ends lost 1 base and 4 bases respectively, with 13 bases between them. Germline V lookup: CDR1 SGHRS, CDR2 YFSETQ. Here the CDR3 DNA reads TGCGCCAGCAGCTTGTGGAGCGGAGGTTCAGATACGCAGTATTTT. As protein: CASSLWSGGSDTQYF.

Concerning this clone: Other nucleotide sequences in the sample specify the same CDR3. The chain joins TRBV30 to TRBJ1-5; 8 bases line up with TRBD1. Per germline, CDR1 GTSNPN and CDR2 SVGIG (reference sequence). The CDR3 has 13 residues. The trim removed 3 bases at V and 5 bases at J, leaving 3 bases unmatched. CDR3 DNA: TGTGCCTGGAGCGGACAGGGTGATCAGCCCCAGCATTTT. This gives the protein CAWSGQGDQPQHF.

This chain links TRBV19 with TRBJ1-1; no reliable D call. The CDR3 length is 14 residues. V was cut by 1 base and J by 5 bases, with 11 bases left in between. CDR1 is LNHDA, CDR2 SQIVND, per germline (reference sequence). The CDR3 DNA reads TGTGCCAGTAGTATAGCTGCGGAGAGGACTGAAGCTTTCTTT. This gives the protein CASSIAAERTEAFF.

The chain couples TRBV5-4 to TRBJ2-3; TRBD2 matches at 10 bases. The germline CDR1 and CDR2 sequences are SGHNT and YYREEE (reference sequence). The CDR3 runs 14 residues. The V and J ends lost 2 bases and 6 bases, in that order; junction bases with no gene match: 3. In nucleotides, the CDR3 is TGTGCCAGCAGCTTTAGCGGGAGGATTGATACGCAGTATTTT. Its protein product is CASSFSGRIDTQYF.

In its sample, this clone was seen once. CDR3 in DNA: TGTGCCTCGGTCCCGGGCCAGGGCCATGAAAAACTGTTTTTT. It codes for CASVPGQGHEKLFF. The rearrangement links TRBV19 to TRBJ1-4, with D maybe TRBD1 (5 bases). V was shortened by 11 bases and J by 6 bases, with 19 bases between the two germline ends. CDR3 length equals 14 residues. Per germline, CDR1 LNHDA and CDR2 SQIVND (reference sequence).

This sequence joins TRBV11-2 and TRBJ1-3, with D hard to call. Germline lookup yields CDR1 SGHAT and CDR2 FQNNGV. V dropped 2 bases and J dropped 8 bases, with 7 bases sitting between them. CDR3 length: 12 residues. CDR3 bases: TGTGCCAGCAGCTTAATATTCGACACCATATATTTT. It translates to CASSLIFDTIYF.

The V call is TRBV15, the J call TRBJ2-3, with D perhaps matching TRBD2 (5 bases). V lost 3 bases and J 4 bases, leaving 8 bases between the germline ends. Germline CDR1 is LNHNV and CDR2 is YYDKDF (reference sequence). The CDR3 consists of 13 residues. The CDR3 loop is CATSRRVADTQYF. In DNA form, the CDR3 reads TGTGCCACCAGCAGGAGGGTGGCAGATACGCAGTATTTT.